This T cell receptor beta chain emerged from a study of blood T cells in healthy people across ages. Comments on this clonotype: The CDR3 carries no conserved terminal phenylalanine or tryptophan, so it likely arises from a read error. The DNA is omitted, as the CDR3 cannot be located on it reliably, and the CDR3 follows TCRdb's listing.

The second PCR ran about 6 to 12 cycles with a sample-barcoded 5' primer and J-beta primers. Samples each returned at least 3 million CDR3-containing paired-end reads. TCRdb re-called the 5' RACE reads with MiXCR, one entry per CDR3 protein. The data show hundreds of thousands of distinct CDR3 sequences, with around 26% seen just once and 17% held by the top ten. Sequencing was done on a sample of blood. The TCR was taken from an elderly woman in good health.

Here the CDR3 reads CASSQDRTGRSSPLRS. The chain joins TRBV4-3 to TRBJ1-6; the table's D call, TRBD1, was not checked against the DNA. Germline V gene data show CDR1 as LGHNA and CDR2 as YSLEER. Counting both end residues, the CDR3 totals 16 amino acids.